This TCR beta chain was identified during a study of vaccination effects on CD4 cells after COVID-19. The study, taken as a whole, reports: New vaccine-induced clones dominated post-vaccine spike-reactive clones in convalescents.

Sequencing was preceded by expansion of antigen-specific CD4+ T cells with viral peptide pools in the ViraFEST assay. Having been cultured for ten to eleven days, the cells underwent CD4+ T cell isolation. From March to December 2020, the person had a SARS-CoV-2 infection that was confirmed by PCR. With respect to this clone: As yet, its antigen is unknown.

Profiled with immunoSEQ multiplex PCR; TCRdb holds only in-frame clones, not every one. This sample carries around 50,000 clones, approximately 73% of them seen once, and the ten largest clones take approximately 5.8%. The CDR3 consists of 13 residues. The V gene lost 5 bases and the J gene lost 2 bases, with 8 bases spanning the gap. The sample consisted of CD4+ T cells from PBMCs cultured with HIV peptides, taken before COVID-19 vaccination. As to subset: HIV-1 Nef peptide pool negative control/reference culture. The J gene is TRBJ2-3, the V gene TRBV12-3 or TRBV12-4; D unclear. This TCR came from a human donor who had a prior SARS-CoV-2 infection. Written as DNA, the CDR3 is TGTGCCAGCAGTCTATCAGTCACAGATACGCAGTATTTT. Protein sequence: CASSLSVTDTQYF.